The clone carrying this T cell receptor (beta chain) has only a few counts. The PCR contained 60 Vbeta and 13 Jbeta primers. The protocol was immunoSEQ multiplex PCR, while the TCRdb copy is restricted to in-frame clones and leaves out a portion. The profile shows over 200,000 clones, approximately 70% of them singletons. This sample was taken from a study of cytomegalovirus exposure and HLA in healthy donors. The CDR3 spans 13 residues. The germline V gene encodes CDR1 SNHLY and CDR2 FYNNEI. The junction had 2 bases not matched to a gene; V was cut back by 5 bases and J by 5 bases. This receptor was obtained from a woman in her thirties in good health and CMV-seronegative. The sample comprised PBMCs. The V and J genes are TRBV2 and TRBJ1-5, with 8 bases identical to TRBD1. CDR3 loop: CASSPDRDQPQHF. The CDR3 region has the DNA TGTGCCAGCAGTCCGGACAGGGATCAGCCCCAGCATTTT.